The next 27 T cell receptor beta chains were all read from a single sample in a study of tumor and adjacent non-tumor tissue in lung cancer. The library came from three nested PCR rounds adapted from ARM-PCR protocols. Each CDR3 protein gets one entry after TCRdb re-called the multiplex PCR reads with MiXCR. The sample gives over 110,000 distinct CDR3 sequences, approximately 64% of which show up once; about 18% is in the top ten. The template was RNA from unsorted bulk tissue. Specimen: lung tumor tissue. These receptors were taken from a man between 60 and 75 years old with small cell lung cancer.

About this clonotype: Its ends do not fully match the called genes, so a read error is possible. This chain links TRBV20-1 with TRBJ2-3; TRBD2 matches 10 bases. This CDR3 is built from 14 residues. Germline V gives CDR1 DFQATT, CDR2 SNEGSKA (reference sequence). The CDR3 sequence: CSDRLAGSTDTEYF. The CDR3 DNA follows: TGCAGTGATAGACTAGCGGGTAGCACAGATACGGAGTATTTT.

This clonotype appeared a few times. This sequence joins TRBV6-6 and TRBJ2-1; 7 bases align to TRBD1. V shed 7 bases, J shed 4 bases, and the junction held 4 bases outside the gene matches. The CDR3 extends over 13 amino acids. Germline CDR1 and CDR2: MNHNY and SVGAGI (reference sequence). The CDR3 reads CASNQGQYNEQFF. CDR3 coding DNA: TGTGCCAGCAATCAGGGACAGTACAATGAGCAGTTCTTC.

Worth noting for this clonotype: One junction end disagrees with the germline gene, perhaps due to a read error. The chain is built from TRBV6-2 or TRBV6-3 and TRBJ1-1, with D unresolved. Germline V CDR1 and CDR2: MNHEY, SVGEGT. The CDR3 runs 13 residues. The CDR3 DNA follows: TGTGTCAGCAGCCCGTTTCAAGGTACTGAAGCTTTATTT. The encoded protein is CVSSPFQGTEALF.

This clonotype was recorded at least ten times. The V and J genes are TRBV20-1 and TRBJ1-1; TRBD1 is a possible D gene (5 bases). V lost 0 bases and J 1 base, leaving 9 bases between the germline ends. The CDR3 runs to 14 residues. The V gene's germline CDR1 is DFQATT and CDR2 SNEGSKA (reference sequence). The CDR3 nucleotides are TGCAGTGCTAGAGATCAGGGCTGGAACACTGAAGCTTTCTTT. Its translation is CSARDQGWNTEAFF.

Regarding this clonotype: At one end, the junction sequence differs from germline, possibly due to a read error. The CDR3 reads CVSSFLAGSGEQYF. The CDR3 bases are TGTGTCAGCAGTTTTTTGGCCGGGAGCGGGGAGCAGTACTTC. The rearrangement uses TRBV12-3 or TRBV12-4 and TRBJ2-7; a weak D match, TRBD2 (6 bases). The CDR3 is 14 amino acids.

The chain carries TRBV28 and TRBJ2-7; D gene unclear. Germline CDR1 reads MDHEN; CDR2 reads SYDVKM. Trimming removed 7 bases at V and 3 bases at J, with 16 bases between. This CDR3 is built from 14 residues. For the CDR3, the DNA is TGTGCCAGCATATCCGGAAACCACTTCTACGAGCAGTACTTC. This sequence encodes CASISGNHFYEQYF.

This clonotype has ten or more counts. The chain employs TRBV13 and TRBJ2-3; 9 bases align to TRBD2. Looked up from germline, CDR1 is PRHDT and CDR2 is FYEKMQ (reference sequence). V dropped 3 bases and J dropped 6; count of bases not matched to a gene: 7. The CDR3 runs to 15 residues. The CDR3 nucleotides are TGTGCCAGCAGCTTGACGGGACTAGCAAGGGATACGCAGTATTTT. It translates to CASSLTGLARDTQYF.

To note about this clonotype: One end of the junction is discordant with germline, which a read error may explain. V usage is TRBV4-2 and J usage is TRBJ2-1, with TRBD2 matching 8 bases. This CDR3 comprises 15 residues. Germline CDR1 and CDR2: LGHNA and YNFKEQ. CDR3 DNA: TGTGCTAGCAGCAGAACTAGCGGAGTCGACGATGAGCAGTTCTTC. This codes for CASSRTSGVDDEQFF.

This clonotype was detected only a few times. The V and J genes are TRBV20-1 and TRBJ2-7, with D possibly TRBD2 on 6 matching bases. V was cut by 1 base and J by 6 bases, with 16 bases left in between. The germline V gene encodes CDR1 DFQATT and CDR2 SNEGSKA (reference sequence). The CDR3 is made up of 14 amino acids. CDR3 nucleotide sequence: TGCAGTGCTAGAGGCCCAGTGGGAGGATCCGAGCAGTACTTC. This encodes CSARGPVGGSEQYF.

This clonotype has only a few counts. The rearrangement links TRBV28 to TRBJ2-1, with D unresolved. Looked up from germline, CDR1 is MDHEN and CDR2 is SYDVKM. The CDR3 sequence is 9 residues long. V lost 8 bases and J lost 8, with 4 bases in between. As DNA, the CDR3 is TGTGCCAGCTATTATGAGCAGTTCTTC. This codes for CASYYEQFF. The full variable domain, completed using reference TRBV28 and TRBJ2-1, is DVKVTQSSRYLVKRTGEKVFLECVQDMDHENMFWYRQDPGLGLRLIYFSYDVKMKEKGDIPEGYSVSREKKERFSLILESASTNQTSMYLCASYYEQFFGPGTRLTVL.

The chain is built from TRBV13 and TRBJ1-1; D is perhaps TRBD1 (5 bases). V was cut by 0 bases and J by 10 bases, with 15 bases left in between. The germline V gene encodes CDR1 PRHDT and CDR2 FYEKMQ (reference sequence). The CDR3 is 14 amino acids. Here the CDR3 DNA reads TGTGCCAGCAGCTTAGGGGGGGGAAGCCCTGTAGCTTTCTTT. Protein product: CASSLGGGSPVAFF.

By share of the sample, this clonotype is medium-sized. The CDR3 nucleotides read TGTGCCAGCAGCCGGACTAGCGGGAGAGATACGCAGTATTTT. Translation gives CASSRTSGRDTQYF. This chain connects TRBV11-3 to TRBJ2-3; 13 nucleotides line up with TRBD2. Trimming removed 5 bases from V and 5 bases from J; junction bases left unmatched: 1. Germline CDR1 SGHNT, CDR2 YENEEA. This CDR3 is built from 14 residues.

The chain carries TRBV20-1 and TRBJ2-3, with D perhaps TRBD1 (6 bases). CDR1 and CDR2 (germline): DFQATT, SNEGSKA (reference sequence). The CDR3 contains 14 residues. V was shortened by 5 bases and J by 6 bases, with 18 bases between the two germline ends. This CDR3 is CSAGLTGGADTQYF. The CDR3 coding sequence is TGCAGTGCTGGTCTGACAGGTGGGGCTGATACGCAGTATTTT.

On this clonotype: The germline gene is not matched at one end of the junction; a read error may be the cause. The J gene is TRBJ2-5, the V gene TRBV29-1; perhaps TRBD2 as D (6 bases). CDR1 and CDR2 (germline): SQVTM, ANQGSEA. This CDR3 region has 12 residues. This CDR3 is CGVWISGEIQYF. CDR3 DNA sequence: TGCGGCGTTTGGATTTCGGGAGAGATCCAGTACTTC.

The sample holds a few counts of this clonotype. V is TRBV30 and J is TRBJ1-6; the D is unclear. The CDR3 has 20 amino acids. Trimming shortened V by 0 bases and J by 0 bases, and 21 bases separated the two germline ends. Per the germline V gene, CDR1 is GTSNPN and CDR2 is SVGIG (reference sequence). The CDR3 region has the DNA TGTGCCTGGAGTGTAGAGTCGCCAGGATACAGCTTCTCCTATAATTCACCCCTCCACTTT. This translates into CAWSVESPGYSFSYNSPLHF. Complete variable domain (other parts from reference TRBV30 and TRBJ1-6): SQTIHQWPATLVQPVGSPLSLECTVEGTSNPNLYWYRQAAGRGLQLLFYSVGIGQISSEVPQNLSASRPQDRQFILSSKKLLLSDSGFYLCAWSVESPGYSFSYNSPLHFGNGTRLTVT.

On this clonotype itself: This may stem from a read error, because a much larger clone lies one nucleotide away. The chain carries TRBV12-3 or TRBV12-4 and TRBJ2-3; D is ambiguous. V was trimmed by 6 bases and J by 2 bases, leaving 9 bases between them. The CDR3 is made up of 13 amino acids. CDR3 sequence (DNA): TGTGCCAGCAGCCTTGTACACACAGATACGCAGTATTTT. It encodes CASSLVHTDTQYF.

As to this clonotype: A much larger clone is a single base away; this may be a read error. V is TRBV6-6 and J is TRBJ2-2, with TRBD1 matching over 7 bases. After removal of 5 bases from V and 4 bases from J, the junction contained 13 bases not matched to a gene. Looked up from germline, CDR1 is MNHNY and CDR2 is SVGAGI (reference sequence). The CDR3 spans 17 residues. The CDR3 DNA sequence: TGTGCCAGCAGTGACCTCGGACAGGTGTACGGCACCGGGGAGCTGTTTTTT. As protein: CASSDLGQVYGTGELFF.

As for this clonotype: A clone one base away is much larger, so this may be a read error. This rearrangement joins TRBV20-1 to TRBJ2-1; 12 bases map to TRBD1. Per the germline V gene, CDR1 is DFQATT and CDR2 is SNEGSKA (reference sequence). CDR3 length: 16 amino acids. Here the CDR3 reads CRAGYRDRGHHNEQFF. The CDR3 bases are TGCAGAGCTGGCTACCGGGACAGGGGGCATCACAATGAGCAGTTCTTC.

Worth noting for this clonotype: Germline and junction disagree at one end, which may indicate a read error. The CDR3 loop reads CASSFTGGTYNERFF. Written as DNA, the CDR3 is TGTGCCAGCAGTTTTACAGGAGGGACCTACAATGAGCGGTTCTTC. The chain combines TRBV11-2 with TRBJ2-1, with D possibly being TRBD2 (6 bases). Germline lookup yields CDR1 SGHAT and CDR2 FQNNGV. The CDR3 totals 15 residues.

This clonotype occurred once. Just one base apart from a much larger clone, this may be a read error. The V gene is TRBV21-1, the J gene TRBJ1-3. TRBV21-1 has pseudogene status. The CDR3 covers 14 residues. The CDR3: CDSSKRETNYTIYF. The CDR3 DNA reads TGTGACAGCAGCAAAAGGGAGACAAACTACACCATATATTTT.

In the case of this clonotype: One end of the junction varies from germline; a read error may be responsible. This CDR3 reads CASIQDLRANTGELFF. The CDR3 DNA reads as TGTGCTAGCATACAAGATCTGAGGGCCAACACCGGGGAGCTGTTTTTT. The chain couples TRBV4-2 to TRBJ2-2; possibly TRBD2 for D (5 bases). Germline V CDR1 and CDR2: LGHNA, YNFKEQ. The CDR3 is 16 residues long.

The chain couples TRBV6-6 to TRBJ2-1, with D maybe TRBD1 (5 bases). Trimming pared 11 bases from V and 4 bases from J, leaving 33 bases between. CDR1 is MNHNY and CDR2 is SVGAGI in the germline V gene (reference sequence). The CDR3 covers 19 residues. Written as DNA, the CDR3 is TGTGCCCCCATGGCAGGTGGATGGGTCAGGGCCGGGTTATACAATGAGCAGTTCTTC. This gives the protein CAPMAGGWVRAGLYNEQFF.

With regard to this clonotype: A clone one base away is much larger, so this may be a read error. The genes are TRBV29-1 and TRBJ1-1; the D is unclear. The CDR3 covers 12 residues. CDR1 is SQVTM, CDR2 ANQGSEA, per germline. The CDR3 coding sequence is TGCAACGTTGATTCAGCGGACACTGAAGCTTTCTTT. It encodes CNVDSADTEAFF.

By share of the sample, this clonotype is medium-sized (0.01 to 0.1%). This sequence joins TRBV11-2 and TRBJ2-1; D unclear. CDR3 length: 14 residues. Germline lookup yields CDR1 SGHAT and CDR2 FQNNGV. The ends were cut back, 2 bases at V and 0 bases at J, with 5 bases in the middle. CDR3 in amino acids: CASSLRPSYNEQFF. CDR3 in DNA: TGTGCCAGCAGCTTAAGACCCTCCTACAATGAGCAGTTCTTC.

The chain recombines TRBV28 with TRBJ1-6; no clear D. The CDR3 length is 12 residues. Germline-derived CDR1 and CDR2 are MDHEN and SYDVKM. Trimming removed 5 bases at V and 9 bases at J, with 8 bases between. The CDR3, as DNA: TGTGCCAGCAGTCAAGTGACTTCACCCCTCCACTTT. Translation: CASSQVTSPLHF.

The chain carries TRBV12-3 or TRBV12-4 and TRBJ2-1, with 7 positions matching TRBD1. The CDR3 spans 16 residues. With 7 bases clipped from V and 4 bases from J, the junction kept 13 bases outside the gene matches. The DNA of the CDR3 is TGTGCCAGCATTCAATGGGACAGAACGATATACAATGAGCAGTTCTTC. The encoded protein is CASIQWDRTIYNEQFF.

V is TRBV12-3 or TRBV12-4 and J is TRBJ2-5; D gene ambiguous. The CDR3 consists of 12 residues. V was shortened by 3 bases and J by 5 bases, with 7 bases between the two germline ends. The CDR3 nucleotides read TGTGCCAGCAGTTTTGGTGTGGAGACCCAGTACTTC. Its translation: CASSFGVETQYF.